These T cell receptor beta chains were read from a single sample in a study of cytomegalovirus exposure and HLA in healthy donors. TCRdb keeps only in-frame clones here, not all; method: immunoSEQ multiplex PCR. Found here are 160,000 or so clones, around 85% of them singletons; the top ten hold about 1.5%. Sequenced: PBMCs. These receptors were collected from a man between 50 and 59 years old in good health and CMV-seropositive. The CDR3 runs from the conserved cysteine through the conserved F or W. D genes are given only for firm matches. Only part of the rows carry a size: once, few, many, or a class if the clone is expanded.

V gene: TRBV4-1
D gene: NA
clone size: NA
J gene: TRBJ2-3
CDR3 protein: CASSQVWGGRTDTQYF
CDR3 DNA: TGCGCCAGCAGCCAAGTTTGGGGGGGGCGGACAGATACGCAGTATTTT

V gene: TRBV7-2
D gene: TRBD1
clone size: NA
J gene: TRBJ1-2
CDR3 protein: CASSLVGQGLGYGYTF
CDR3 DNA: TGTGCCAGCAGCTTAGTAGGACAGGGTCTGGGCTATGGCTACACCTTC

V gene: TRBV27
D gene: TRBD1
clone size: NA
J gene: TRBJ1-5
CDR3 protein: CASSPTDRGKNQPQHF
CDR3 DNA: TGTGCCAGCAGCCCTACGGACAGGGGAAAAAATCAGCCCCAGCATTTT

V gene: TRBV9
D gene: TRBD2
clone size: once
J gene: TRBJ2-2
CDR3 protein: CASSVASGEAGELFF
CDR3 DNA: TGTGCCAGCAGCGTAGCTAGCGGGGAGGCCGGGGAGCTGTTTTTT

V gene: TRBV19
D gene: TRBD2
clone size: NA
J gene: TRBJ2-1
CDR3 protein: CASSPVLSSGGRGFNEQFF
CDR3 DNA: TGTGCCAGTAGTCCCGTGTTATCTAGCGGGGGGAGGGGATTCAATGAGCAGTTCTTC

V gene: TRBV4-3
D gene: NA
clone size: NA
J gene: TRBJ1-1
CDR3 protein: CASSQAIDQGTEAFF
CDR3 DNA: TGCGCCAGCAGCCAAGCGATCGATCAGGGCACTGAAGCTTTCTTT

V gene: TRBV27
D gene: NA
clone size: NA
J gene: TRBJ1-2
CDR3 protein: CASSLTGFYGYTF
CDR3 DNA: TGTGCCAGCAGTTTGACAGGATTCTATGGCTACACCTTC

V gene: TRBV5-8
D gene: NA
clone size: once
J gene: TRBJ1-4
CDR3 protein: CASTFPPLAPGNEKLFF
CDR3 DNA: TGTGCCAGCACCTTTCCCCCACTGGCGCCGGGTAATGAAAAACTGTTTTTT

V gene: TRBV7-8
D gene: TRBD1
clone size: once
J gene: TRBJ1-4
CDR3 protein: CASSHRRVGQGREKLFF
CDR3 DNA: TGTGCCAGCAGCCACAGAAGAGTCGGACAGGGGCGTGAAAAACTGTTTTTT

V gene: TRBV4-2
D gene: TRBD2
clone size: few
J gene: TRBJ2-7
CDR3 protein: CASSQDSGLVYEQYF
CDR3 DNA: TGTGCCAGCAGCCAAGATTCGGGACTAGTCTACGAGCAGTACTTC

V gene: TRBV2
D gene: NA
clone size: once
J gene: TRBJ2-7
CDR3 protein: CASSAYEEQYF
CDR3 DNA: TGTGCCAGCAGTGCATATGAGGAGCAGTACTTC

V gene: TRBV15
D gene: NA
clone size: once
J gene: TRBJ1-3
CDR3 protein: CATSIGVFRPSFSPHGNTIYF
CDR3 DNA: TGTGCCACCAGCATCGGAGTATTCCGACCAAGTTTCTCTCCACACGGAAACACCATATATTTT

V gene: TRBV4-3
D gene: NA
clone size: NA
J gene: TRBJ1-4
CDR3 protein: CASSQVNKNYEKLFF
CDR3 DNA: TGCGCCAGCAGCCAAGTAAACAAAAATTATGAAAAACTGTTTTTT

V gene: TRBV5-4
D gene: TRBD1
clone size: NA
J gene: TRBJ2-6
CDR3 protein: CASSLAPTGTGANVLTF
CDR3 DNA: TGTGCCAGCAGCTTGGCTCCGACAGGGACTGGGGCCAACGTCCTGACTTTC

V gene: TRBV6-5
D gene: NA
clone size: few
J gene: TRBJ1-2
CDR3 protein: CASSRGKLYGYTF
CDR3 DNA: TGTGCCAGCAGCCGCGGAAAACTCTATGGCTACACCTTC

V gene: TRBV5-8
D gene: NA
clone size: NA
J gene: TRBJ1-1
CDR3 protein: CASSSGQLNTEAFF
CDR3 DNA: TGTGCCAGCAGCTCCGGACAGTTGAACACTGAAGCTTTCTTT

V gene: TRBV30
D gene: TRBD1
clone size: few
J gene: TRBJ2-5
CDR3 protein: CAGKRPRQGQETQYF
CDR3 DNA: TGTGCCGGAAAGAGGCCGCGACAGGGACAAGAGACCCAGTACTTC

V gene: TRBV27
D gene: NA
clone size: NA
J gene: TRBJ2-2
CDR3 protein: CASSLFSSANTGELFF
CDR3 DNA: TGTGCCAGCAGTTTATTTAGCAGCGCGAACACCGGGGAGCTGTTTTTT

V gene: TRBV5-1
D gene: NA
clone size: NA
J gene: TRBJ2-1
CDR3 protein: CASSFTSGSGNEQFF
CDR3 DNA: TGCGCCAGCAGCTTTACTAGTGGGTCGGGCAATGAGCAGTTCTTC

V gene: TRBV29-1
D gene: TRBD1
clone size: NA
J gene: TRBJ1-2
CDR3 protein: CSVQGARGYTF
CDR3 DNA: TGCAGCGTTCAGGGGGCGCGAGGCTACACCTTC

V gene: TRBV11-2
D gene: NA
clone size: once
J gene: TRBJ2-7
CDR3 protein: CASSLQSGPYEQYF
CDR3 DNA: TGTGCCAGCAGCCTTCAGTCAGGGCCCTACGAGCAGTACTTC

V gene: TRBV27
D gene: TRBD1
clone size: few
J gene: TRBJ2-3
CDR3 protein: CASGTGGGTDTQYF
CDR3 DNA: TGTGCCAGCGGAACAGGGGGAGGCACAGATACGCAGTATTTT

V gene: TRBV18
D gene: NA
clone size: NA
J gene: TRBJ1-1
CDR3 protein: CASSPLRDTEAFF
CDR3 DNA: TGTGCCAGCTCACCACTGAGGGACACTGAAGCTTTCTTT

V gene: TRBV5-6
D gene: TRBD2
clone size: NA
J gene: TRBJ2-1
CDR3 protein: CASSSGTSGAKTYNEQFF
CDR3 DNA: TGTGCCAGCAGCTCCGGGACTAGCGGGGCTAAGACCTACAATGAGCAGTTCTTC

V gene: TRBV7-6
D gene: NA
clone size: NA
J gene: TRBJ2-1
CDR3 protein: CASSLGYWDGSSYNEQFF
CDR3 DNA: TGTGCCAGCAGCTTAGGCTACTGGGACGGGAGCTCCTACAATGAGCAGTTCTTC